This T cell receptor (beta chain) was obtained from a study of beta chain features in type 1 diabetes. Overall study findings and caveats: Shortening of TCRB CDR3s, moderate but significant, appeared in all four CD4+ subsets of Type 1 diabetes patients.

Every bit of the isolated RNA underwent reverse transcription, so sequencing read expressed TCRB transcripts. Data came from immunoSEQ multiplex PCR; TCRdb stores just in-frame clones and leaves some out. The sample has about 700,000 clones; about an eighth are singletons. Germline-derived CDR1 and CDR2 are MGHRA and YSYEKL. The CDR3 spans 15 residues. V shed 0 bases, J shed 8 bases, and the junction held 7 bases outside the gene matches. Remarks on this clone: What it binds is not known.

This chain uses TRBV4-1 with TRBJ1-5, with 7 bases fitting TRBD1. This TCR came from a young man with type 1 diabetes. Source material: naive CD4+ T cells from blood. The CDR3 spells CASSQEERGLEPQHF. In DNA form, the CDR3 reads TGCGCCAGCAGCCAAGAAGAAAGGGGGCTAGAGCCCCAGCATTTT.